This is a list of T cell receptor beta chains from one sample in a study of blood T cell repertoires in COVID-19. The table came from immunoSEQ multiplex PCR; TCRdb's copy has only in-frame clones and leaves some out. The sample lists 80,000 to 130,000 clones, roughly 92% occurring once. The sample was peripheral blood. These receptors originate from a man aged 60 to 69 with acute or convalescent COVID-19. Each CDR3 is given with its conserved first and last residue. A D gene is named only where the DNA matches it firmly. The listing skips clone size in some rows; elsewhere it reads once, few, many or a size class.

clone size: .; CDR3 length: 15; J gene: TRBJ2-1; V gene: TRBV7-6; D gene: TRBD2; CDR3 DNA: TGTGCCAGCAGCGAACTAGCGGGAGTGAAGAATGAGCAGTTCTTC; CDR3 protein: CASSELAGVKNEQFF
clone size: .; CDR3 length: 15; J gene: TRBJ2-5; V gene: TRBV27; D gene: TRBD2; CDR3 DNA: TGTGCCAGCAGTGGGGGACTAGGGTTACAAGAGACCCAGTACTTC; CDR3 protein: CASSGGLGLQETQYF
clone size: few; CDR3 length: 14; J gene: TRBJ2-2; V gene: TRBV6-4; D gene: .; CDR3 DNA: TGTGCCAGCAGCGGAGCTAGTTGGCCCGGGGAGCTGTTTTTT; CDR3 protein: CASSGASWPGELFF
clone size: .; CDR3 length: 16; J gene: TRBJ2-3; V gene: TRBV14; D gene: .; CDR3 DNA: TGTGCCAGCAGCCCATTCAGGGGAGAGGGCACAGATACGCAGTATTTT; CDR3 protein: CASSPFRGEGTDTQYF
clone size: .; CDR3 length: 13; J gene: TRBJ1-1; V gene: TRBV3-1/TRBV3-2; D gene: .; CDR3 DNA: TGTGCCAGCAGCCAAGAAAATATCCGTCAAGCTTTCTTT; CDR3 protein: CASSQENIRQAFF
clone size: .; CDR3 length: 16; J gene: TRBJ2-3; V gene: TRBV7-6; D gene: TRBD2; CDR3 DNA: TGTGCCAGCAGCTCCACTAGCGGGGGTGGTGCAGATACGCAGTATTTT; CDR3 protein: CASSSTSGGGADTQYF
clone size: .; CDR3 length: 16; J gene: TRBJ2-1; V gene: TRBV30; D gene: TRBD2; CDR3 DNA: TGTGCCTGGAGCCCCGGTGCTAGCGGGAATCTTGCTGAGCAGTTCTTC; CDR3 protein: CAWSPGASGNLAEQFF
clone size: once; CDR3 length: 15; J gene: TRBJ2-1; V gene: TRBV18; D gene: TRBD2; CDR3 DNA: TGTGCCAGCTCCCCCGGGACTAGCGGATACAATGAGCAGTTCTTC; CDR3 protein: CASSPGTSGYNEQFF
clone size: .; CDR3 length: 16; J gene: TRBJ2-2; V gene: TRBV10-2; D gene: .; CDR3 DNA: TGCGCCAGCACCGAGGGTCGGATAACGAACACCGGGGAGCTGTTTTTT; CDR3 protein: CASTEGRITNTGELFF
clone size: .; CDR3 length: 15; J gene: TRBJ2-3; V gene: TRBV7-9; D gene: TRBD2; CDR3 DNA: TGTGCCAGCAGCTTAGTACTAGCGGGAACAGATACGCAGTATTTT; CDR3 protein: CASSLVLAGTDTQYF
clone size: .; CDR3 length: 14; J gene: TRBJ2-7; V gene: TRBV5-4; D gene: .; CDR3 DNA: TGTGCCAGCAGCTCTCCAAGAGTAGTAAGCGAGCAGTACTTC; CDR3 protein: CASSSPRVVSEQYF
clone size: .; CDR3 length: 15; J gene: TRBJ1-5; V gene: TRBV4-2; D gene: .; CDR3 DNA: TGTGCCAGCAGCCAAGACAGGGCCAGCAATCAGCCCCAGCATTTT; CDR3 protein: CASSQDRASNQPQHF
clone size: .; CDR3 length: 16; J gene: TRBJ2-1; V gene: TRBV5-1; D gene: TRBD2; CDR3 DNA: TGCGCCAGCAGCTTGGCAACGTCTAGCGGGAGTCATGAGCAGTTCTTC; CDR3 protein: CASSLATSSGSHEQFF
clone size: .; CDR3 length: 16; J gene: TRBJ2-1; V gene: TRBV19; D gene: TRBD2; CDR3 DNA: TGTGCCAGTAGCCCACGAGGGCGGGAGAACGGTAATGAGCAGTTCTTC; CDR3 protein: CASSPRGRENGNEQFF
clone size: few; CDR3 length: 13; J gene: TRBJ1-2; V gene: TRBV29-1; D gene: TRBD1; CDR3 DNA: TGCAGCATTACCGGGACAGGGAACTATGGCTACACCTTC; CDR3 protein: CSITGTGNYGYTF
clone size: once; CDR3 length: 14; J gene: TRBJ2-1; V gene: TRBV27; D gene: .; CDR3 DNA: TGTGCCAGCAGATCCGGACAGATTTACAATGAGCAGTTCTTC; CDR3 protein: CASRSGQIYNEQFF
clone size: .; CDR3 length: 16; J gene: TRBJ2-1; V gene: TRBV29-1; D gene: TRBD2; CDR3 DNA: TGCAGCGTTGAACCGACTAGCGGGGGTGCCTACAATGAGCAGTTCTTC; CDR3 protein: CSVEPTSGGAYNEQFF
clone size: .; CDR3 length: 19; J gene: TRBJ2-1; V gene: TRBV19; D gene: TRBD2; CDR3 DNA: TGTGCCACCAAATCGACCGGGACTAGCGGGAGGGGAATGTGGAATGAGCAGTTCTTC; CDR3 protein: CATKSTGTSGRGMWNEQFF
clone size: .; CDR3 length: 14; J gene: TRBJ1-3; V gene: TRBV6-6; D gene: .; CDR3 DNA: TGTGCCAGCAGGCTGACAGCGCCTGGAAACACCATATATTTT; CDR3 protein: CASRLTAPGNTIYF
clone size: .; CDR3 length: 14; J gene: TRBJ1-5; V gene: TRBV19; D gene: TRBD1; CDR3 DNA: TGTGCCAGTAGTGGGACAGGGGGCGTACAGCCCCAGCATTTT; CDR3 protein: CASSGTGGVQPQHF
clone size: .; CDR3 length: 14; J gene: TRBJ2-7; V gene: TRBV10-3; D gene: TRBD2; CDR3 DNA: TGTGCCATCAGTGGGACTAGCGGGGGCTACGAGCAGTACTTC; CDR3 protein: CAISGTSGGYEQYF
clone size: .; CDR3 length: 16; J gene: TRBJ2-1; V gene: TRBV11-3; D gene: .; CDR3 DNA: TGTGCCAGCAGCTTAAGGTTGGGACTGCAATACAATGAGCAGTTCTTC; CDR3 protein: CASSLRLGLQYNEQFF
clone size: once; CDR3 length: 13; J gene: TRBJ1-4; V gene: TRBV7-8; D gene: .; CDR3 DNA: TGTGCCAGCAGCCAGTACGGGGGTGAAAAACTGTTTTTT; CDR3 protein: CASSQYGGEKLFF
clone size: .; CDR3 length: 16; J gene: TRBJ1-2; V gene: TRBV5-1; D gene: TRBD1; CDR3 DNA: TGCGCCAGCAGCCGCTCGACTTCTGAGGGGGCCTATGGCTACACCTTC; CDR3 protein: CASSRSTSEGAYGYTF
clone size: .; CDR3 length: 17; J gene: TRBJ2-6; V gene: TRBV5-8; D gene: TRBD1; CDR3 DNA: TGTGCCAGCAGCCTCAACAGGGGGCTCTCTGGGGCCAACGTCCTGACTTTC; CDR3 protein: CASSLNRGLSGANVLTF
clone size: .; CDR3 length: 14; J gene: TRBJ2-5; V gene: TRBV5-4; D gene: .; CDR3 DNA: TGTGCCAGCAGCAGGAGCGGTAGCCAAGAGACCCAGTACTTC; CDR3 protein: CASSRSGSQETQYF
clone size: .; CDR3 length: 15; J gene: TRBJ2-1; V gene: TRBV7-3; D gene: TRBD2; CDR3 DNA: TGTGCCAGCAGCTCTCTAGCGGGAGCCTACAATGAGCAGTTCTTC; CDR3 protein: CASSSLAGAYNEQFF
clone size: .; CDR3 length: 12; J gene: TRBJ2-1; V gene: TRBV27; D gene: TRBD1; CDR3 DNA: TGTGCCAGCAGCATTAACAGGGGTGAGCAGTTCTTC; CDR3 protein: CASSINRGEQFF
clone size: .; CDR3 length: 16; J gene: TRBJ1-1; V gene: TRBV3-1/TRBV3-2; D gene: TRBD1; CDR3 DNA: TGTGCCAGCAGCCAAGTTCCCGGACAGGGCGGAACTGAAGCTTTCTTT; CDR3 protein: CASSQVPGQGGTEAFF
clone size: .; CDR3 length: 14; J gene: TRBJ1-2; V gene: TRBV7-2; D gene: .; CDR3 DNA: TGTGCCAGCAGCTCGACACTTTTGAACTATGGCTACACCTTC; CDR3 protein: CASSSTLLNYGYTF
clone size: .; CDR3 length: 16; J gene: TRBJ1-3; V gene: TRBV7-9; D gene: .; CDR3 DNA: TGTGCCAGCAGCTCAAGATGGCAGATCTCTGGAAACACCATATATTTT; CDR3 protein: CASSSRWQISGNTIYF
clone size: .; CDR3 length: 15; J gene: TRBJ2-7; V gene: TRBV7-2; D gene: TRBD2; CDR3 DNA: TGTGCCAGCAGCAATCGACTAGCGGGAAGAGACGAGCAGTACTTC; CDR3 protein: CASSNRLAGRDEQYF
clone size: .; CDR3 length: 14; J gene: TRBJ2-7; V gene: TRBV7-8; D gene: .; CDR3 DNA: TGTGCCAGCAGCGCTTCTAGAGCCTCCTACGAGCAGTACTTC; CDR3 protein: CASSASRASYEQYF
clone size: .; CDR3 length: 15; J gene: TRBJ1-6; V gene: TRBV27; D gene: .; CDR3 DNA: TGTGCCAGCAGCGCCTCCGCGGGGGAGAATTCACCCCTCCACTTT; CDR3 protein: CASSASAGENSPLHF
clone size: .; CDR3 length: 14; J gene: TRBJ2-1; V gene: TRBV7-3; D gene: TRBD1; CDR3 DNA: TGTGCCAGCAGCTCACCGGGACAGTACAATGAGCAGTTCTTC; CDR3 protein: CASSSPGQYNEQFF
clone size: .; CDR3 length: 16; J gene: TRBJ1-1; V gene: TRBV5-6; D gene: TRBD1; CDR3 DNA: TGTGCCAGCAGCCAGGGACAGGGCCCCTTGAACACTGAAGCTTTCTTT; CDR3 protein: CASSQGQGPLNTEAFF